A single sample is the source of the 29 T cell receptor beta chains below, sequenced in a study of shared clonotypes between healthy human individuals. The table came from immunoSEQ multiplex PCR; TCRdb's copy has only in-frame clones and leaves some out. The sample lists millions of clones, more than 90% seen once, with over 0.12% in the top ten. Source material: naive CD4+ T cells sorted from blood. Specified subset: CD45RA+ positively selected. These receptors all stem from a man between 18 and 29 years old in good health.

J is TRBJ1-4 and V is TRBV19; no definite D call. This CDR3 is built from 14 residues. The germline V gene encodes CDR1 LNHDA and CDR2 SQIVND (reference sequence). The V gene lost 5 bases and the J gene lost 6 bases, with 13 bases spanning the gap. CDR3 nucleotide sequence: TGTGCCAGTAGTGTGTGGACCCGGGATGAAAAACTGTTTTTT. Amino acids: CASSVWTRDEKLFF.

This rearrangement joins TRBV19 to TRBJ1-1, with D tentatively TRBD1 (6 bases). This CDR3 is built from 14 residues. In germline, CDR1 is LNHDA, CDR2 SQIVND (reference sequence). V was shortened by 6 bases and J by 4 bases, with 15 bases between the two germline ends. The CDR3 is CASSPQGGGTEAFF. CDR3 nucleotides: TGTGCCAGTAGCCCACAGGGTGGTGGCACTGAAGCTTTCTTT.

The chain is built from TRBV27 and TRBJ2-5; 8 nucleotides agree with TRBD1. CDR1 MNHEY and CDR2 SMNVEV come from the germline V gene (reference sequence). With 5 bases clipped from V and 3 bases from J, the junction kept 11 bases outside the gene matches. The CDR3 totals 16 residues. CDR3 nucleotides: TGTGCCAGCAGTCCCTCGCGGACAGGGAGAGAAGAGACCCAGTACTTC. This sequence encodes CASSPSRTGREETQYF.

The V and J genes are TRBV19 and TRBJ2-3; D unclear. Trimming removed 5 bases at V and 0 bases at J, with 9 bases between. CDR3 size: 14 residues. CDR1 and CDR2 from the germline V gene are LNHDA and SQIVND (reference sequence). The CDR3 here is CASSPAASTDTQYF. The CDR3 DNA reads as TGTGCCAGTAGTCCCGCGGCTAGCACAGATACGCAGTATTTT.

The V gene is TRBV11-2, the J gene TRBJ1-6; TRBD1 is a possible D gene (5 bases). V was clipped by 6 bases and J by 10 bases, with 13 bases between them. Germline values: CDR1 SGHAT, CDR2 FQNNGV. The CDR3 is made up of 13 amino acids. The CDR3: CASRSISGSPLHF. Here the CDR3 DNA reads TGTGCCAGCAGATCCATTTCAGGGTCACCCCTCCACTTT.

The chain combines TRBV5-1 with TRBJ2-2; 11 bases are shared with TRBD1. V lost 5 bases to trimming and J lost 9 bases; unmatched junction nucleotides: 6. Germline loops: CDR1 SGHRS, CDR2 YFSETQ. This CDR3 contains 14 residues. The CDR3 DNA is TGCGCCAGCAGACCCGGACAGGGGGCCAGGGAGCTGTTTTTT. Protein sequence: CASRPGQGARELFF.

The rearrangement links TRBV6-6 to TRBJ1-1, with 9 bases matching TRBD1. J gave up 4 bases and V 3 bases, and 6 bases lay outside the gene matches. Germline V gene sequence: CDR1 MNHNY, CDR2 SVGAGI (reference sequence). The CDR3 totals 15 residues. CDR3 bases: TGTGCCAGCAGTTATGGACAGGGGTGGAGCACTGAAGCTTTCTTT. This sequence encodes CASSYGQGWSTEAFF.

V is TRBV7-2 and J is TRBJ2-7; 12 positions match TRBD2. This CDR3 is 16 amino acids long. Germline-derived CDR1 and CDR2 are SGHTA and FQGNSA. V lost 5 bases to trimming and J lost 0 bases; unmatched junction nucleotides: 5. The CDR3 region is CASSPQGLAGSYEQYF. CDR3 nucleotides: TGTGCCAGCAGCCCGCAGGGACTAGCGGGCTCCTACGAGCAGTACTTC.

This clone occurred once. The rearrangement joins TRBV7-2 to TRBJ2-1; a possible D gene is TRBD2 (5 bases). Germline CDR1 reads SGHTA; CDR2 reads FQGNSA. Trimming removed 1 base at V and 6 bases at J, with 16 bases between. The length of the CDR3 is 16 residues. CDR3 sequence: CASSLESGKRANEQFF. The CDR3 DNA sequence: TGTGCCAGCAGCTTAGAATCGGGAAAAAGAGCCAATGAGCAGTTCTTC. The full variable domain, its missing parts supplied by reference TRBV7-2 and TRBJ2-1, is GAGVSQSPSNKVTEKGKDVELRCDPISGHTALYWYRQSLGQGLEFLIYFQGNSAPDKSGLPSDRFSAERTGGSVSTLTIQRTQQEDSAVYLCASSLESGKRANEQFFGPGTRLTVL.

The chain couples TRBV28 to TRBJ1-5, with unresolved D. This CDR3 region has 14 residues. Per the germline V gene, CDR1 is MDHEN and CDR2 is SYDVKM. V shed 6 bases and J shed 0 bases, with 9 bases lying between them. CDR3 bases: TGTGCCAGCAGCAGGACGTATAGCAATCAGCCCCAGCATTTT. It encodes CASSRTYSNQPQHF.

The chain combines TRBV7-9 with TRBJ2-3, with D possibly matching TRBD1 (5 bases). Germline V gene data show CDR1 as SEHNR and CDR2 as FQNEAQ (reference sequence). Deletions cut 3 bases from V and 3 bases from J, with 7 bases between. The CDR3 consists of 13 residues. The CDR3 nucleotides read TGTGCCAGCAGCTTTCAGGGAACAGATACGCAGTATTTT. This codes for CASSFQGTDTQYF.

This clone was counted only a few times. The chain has TRBV18 and TRBJ2-1, with 9 bases fitting TRBD2. The length of the CDR3 is 16 residues. The V gene's germline CDR1 is KGHSH and CDR2 LQKENI. After removal of 0 bases from V and 8 bases from J, the junction contained 8 bases not matched to a gene. CDR3: CASSPPSIAGDHEQFF. In DNA form, the CDR3 reads TGTGCCAGCTCACCACCATCGATAGCGGGAGATCATGAGCAGTTCTTC.

The rearrangement joins TRBV29-1 to TRBJ1-4; the D gene is possibly TRBD1 (6 bases). Germline lookup yields CDR1 SQVTM and CDR2 ANQGSEA. Trimming took off 7 bases at V and 4 bases at J, with 13 bases between the two ends. The CDR3 spans 13 residues. CDR3 residues: CSARDTLNEKLFF. In nucleotides, the CDR3 is TGCAGCGCCCGGGACACCCTTAATGAAAAACTGTTTTTT.

J is TRBJ2-5 and V is TRBV5-1; D gene unclear. The CDR3 loop spans 14 amino acids. CDR1 SGHRS and CDR2 YFSETQ come from the germline V gene. The V and J ends lost 6 bases and 5 bases respectively, with 17 bases between them. CDR3 sequence reads: CASTSTVLGETQYF. CDR3 sequence (DNA): TGCGCCAGCACCAGCACGGTGCTAGGGGAGACCCAGTACTTC. Based on the CDR3 plus reference TRBV5-1 and TRBJ2-5, the full variable domain is KAGVTQTPRYLIKTRGQQVTLSCSPISGHRSVSWYQQTPGQGLQFLFEYFSETQRNKGNFPGRFSGRQFSNSRSEMNVSTLELGDSALYLCASTSTVLGETQYFGPGTRLLVL.

The genes are TRBV5-6 and TRBJ2-7; D possibly corresponds to TRBD2 (5 bases). V shed 4 bases and J shed 2 bases, with 19 bases lying between them. The CDR3 extends over 16 amino acids. Looked up from germline, CDR1 is SGHDT and CDR2 is YYEEEE. The CDR3 sequence: CASSLVDLQRAYEQYF. In DNA form, the CDR3 reads TGTGCCAGCAGCCTGGTGGATCTCCAGAGGGCCTACGAGCAGTACTTC.

CDR3 residues: CASSVGGPNTEAFF. The DNA of the CDR3 is TGTGCCAGCAGCGTGGGTGGGCCGAACACTGAAGCTTTCTTT. The V call is TRBV11-1, the J call TRBJ1-1; D is ambiguous. Trimming removed 5 bases from V and 1 base from J, with 11 bases in between. The germline CDR1 and CDR2 sequences are SGHAT and FQDESV (reference sequence). CDR3 length equals 14 residues.

The gene calls are TRBV7-9 and TRBJ2-5; maybe TRBD1 (6 bases). From germline, CDR1 is SEHNR and CDR2 FQNEAQ (reference sequence). The CDR3 is made up of 15 amino acids. V lost 3 bases, J lost 2 bases, and 13 bases lay in between. CDR3 amino acids: CASSFNRAEQETQYF. CDR3 in DNA: TGTGCCAGCAGCTTTAACAGGGCTGAGCAAGAGACCCAGTACTTC. The variable domain in full, completed from reference TRBV7-9 and TRBJ2-5, reads DTGVSQNPRHKITKRGQNVTFRCDPISEHNRLYWYRQTLGQGPEFLTYFQNEAQLEKSRLLSDRFSAERPKGSFSTLEIQRTEQGDSAMYLCASSFNRAEQETQYFGPGTRLLVL.

The V gene is TRBV27, the J gene TRBJ1-1, with a possible D match to TRBD1 (5 bases). CDR3 size: 18 residues. Deletions cut 5 bases from V and 1 base from J, with 23 bases between. The germline gives CDR1 MNHEY, CDR2 SMNVEV (reference sequence). The CDR3 DNA reads TGTGCCAGCAGTCCATATCTGGGACCGGGTAGGGCGAACACTGAAGCTTTCTTT. It codes for CASSPYLGPGRANTEAFF.

The rearrangement joins TRBV6-1 to TRBJ1-5; D is undetermined. Trimming shortened V by 2 bases and J by 4 bases, and 6 bases separated the two germline ends. This CDR3 contains 13 residues. Looked up from germline, CDR1 is MNHNS and CDR2 is SASEGT. The CDR3 protein is CASSETVNQPQHF. The CDR3 DNA reads TGTGCCAGCAGTGAAACAGTAAATCAGCCCCAGCATTTT.

The rearrangement joins TRBV19 to TRBJ1-2; D remains unclear. The CDR3 is made up of 13 amino acids. Trimming removed 5 bases at V and 4 bases at J, with 11 bases between. Germline values: CDR1 LNHDA, CDR2 SQIVND (reference sequence). CDR3 amino acids: CASSDLAGYGYTF. The CDR3 nucleotides read TGTGCCAGTAGTGACTTGGCGGGCTATGGCTACACCTTC.

This sequence joins TRBV29-1 and TRBJ2-1; TRBD2 matches at 9 bases. Germline V lookup: CDR1 SQVTM, CDR2 ANQGSEA. There are 14 residues in the CDR3. The junction had 13 bases not matched to a gene; V was cut back by 1 base and J by 15 bases. This CDR3 reads CSVEGGGIAGAPFF. DNA for the CDR3: TGCAGCGTTGAAGGGGGGGGAATAGCGGGAGCCCCGTTCTTC.

The chain's CDR3 is CASSQELEPGPYEQYF. CDR3 sequence (DNA): TGCGCCAGCAGCCAAGAGCTGGAGCCAGGGCCCTACGAGCAGTACTTC. V gene TRBV4-3 combines with J gene TRBJ2-7; D possibly corresponds to TRBD1 (5 bases). The CDR3 is 16 residues long. The germline V gene has CDR1 LGHNA and CDR2 YSLEER. V was clipped by 0 bases and J by 2 bases, with 14 bases between them.

The chain carries TRBV25-1 and TRBJ2-7, with a tentative D call TRBD1 (6 bases). The CDR3 loop spans 15 amino acids. V dropped 1 base and J dropped 1 base, with 11 bases sitting between them. Germline V gene lookup returns CDR1 MGHDK and CDR2 SYGVNS. For the CDR3, the DNA is TGTGCCAGCAGTGAATCAAGGACAGCTTCCTACGAGCAGTACTTC. Encoded protein: CASSESRTASYEQYF.

This chain links TRBV6-1 with TRBJ1-6; D is perhaps TRBD1 (6 bases). Trimming left V 2 bases short and J 7 bases short, with 12 bases between. The CDR3 has 15 amino acids. Germline-derived CDR1 and CDR2 are MNHNS and SASEGT. The CDR3 sequence: CASSELGGGNSPLHF. The DNA of the CDR3 is TGTGCCAGCAGTGAACTCGGAGGGGGGAATTCACCCCTCCACTTT.

This clone was detected a few times. The V gene is TRBV9, the J gene TRBJ2-1; D call uncertain. The V gene lost 3 bases and the J gene lost 3 bases, with 7 bases spanning the gap. CDR3 length: 13 residues. Germline CDR1 and CDR2: SGDLS and YYNGEE. CDR3 DNA sequence: TGTGCCAGCAGCGCGGCTAGCTACAATGAGCAGTTCTTC. The encoded protein is CASSAASYNEQFF. Variable domain in full (rest from reference TRBV9 and TRBJ2-1): DSGVTQTPKHLITATGQRVTLRCSPRSGDLSVYWYQQSLDQGLQFLIQYYNGEERAKGNILERFSAQQFPDLHSELNLSSLELGDSALYFCASSAASYNEQFFGPGTRLTVL.

The chain joins TRBV5-1 to TRBJ1-2; D may be TRBD1 (6 bases). Trimming removed 0 bases from V and 5 bases from J, with 11 bases in between. The CDR3 runs 14 residues. Germline V CDR1 and CDR2: SGHRS, YFSETQ. CDR3 sequence reads: CASSLERTEYGYTF. CDR3 DNA: TGCGCCAGCAGCTTGGAACGGACAGAGTATGGCTACACCTTC.

The genes are TRBV6-5 and TRBJ2-5; the D call may be TRBD1 or TRBD2 (5 bases each). The V and J ends lost 5 bases and 0 bases respectively, with 13 bases between them. Germline CDR1 MNHEY, CDR2 SVGAGI. This CDR3 region has 15 residues. CDR3 protein: CASSTGTGHQETQYF. The CDR3, as DNA: TGTGCCAGCAGTACTGGGACCGGTCACCAAGAGACCCAGTACTTC.

Comments on this clone: Other DNA sequences in the sample encode the same CDR3. The chain has TRBV5-1 and TRBJ2-3; D call uncertain. The CDR3 is made up of 15 amino acids. Trimming stripped 0 bases from V and 0 bases from J, with 8 bases between. The germline V gene has CDR1 SGHRS and CDR2 YFSETQ. The CDR3 coding sequence is TGCGCCAGCAGCTTGGGCGGATCTAGCACAGATACGCAGTATTTT. This encodes CASSLGGSSTDTQYF.

CDR3 DNA: TGTGCCTGGAGTAGCCAGGGTGGGGGAACAGATACGCAGTATTTT. Its translation is CAWSSQGGGTDTQYF. The chain carries TRBV30 and TRBJ2-3; D may correspond to TRBD1 or TRBD2 (5 bases each). Germline V gives CDR1 GTSNPN, CDR2 SVGIG (reference sequence). V lost 2 bases and J 3 bases, leaving 15 bases between the germline ends. This CDR3 has 15 residues.